This T cell receptor (beta chain) was recovered during a study of regulatory T cells in long-lasting Graves disease. The time point is: newly diagnosed GD, antithyroid drugs for less than 3 months. TCR sequences were obtained from RNA taken from PBMCs. Construction of the TCR beta libraries employed iRepertoire HTBI primers in conjunction with Arm-PCR of CDR3 regions. A single record per CDR3 protein comes from TCRdb applying MiXCR to the multiplex PCR reads. The table includes approximately 540,000 distinct CDR3 sequences, around 12% detected once. This clonotype was detected a few times. These same records also appear under a second study, on T cells in Graves' hyperthyroidism and ophthalmopathy.

The sequencing here drew on peripheral blood mononuclear cells (PBMCs), taken at new diagnosis, from a patient treated with antithyroid drugs. This TCR was sampled from a woman in her twenties or thirties with Graves disease.

CDR3 nucleotide sequence: TGCGCCAGCAGCAGGCCTCTGGGGACCCAGGAAGAAAAACTGTTTTTT. Translated: CASSRPLGTQEEKLFF. The chain employs TRBV5-1 and TRBJ1-4, with D maybe TRBD1 (5 bases). V gave up 4 bases and J gave up 8 bases, with 21 bases separating them. Germline CDR1 and CDR2: SGHRS and YFSETQ. The CDR3 is 16 amino acids.